The entry below describes one T cell receptor (beta chain). The antigen is unknown. The data belong to a study of vaccination and CD4 T cells after COVID-19. Study details: The interval from dose two to post-vaccine sampling had a median of approximately 73 days, and it ranged from 14 to 241. Study-level results: SARS-CoV-2-reactive clonotype medians increased from around 21 to 38, not significantly. Spike mono-reactive clones accounted for 304 of the 307 vaccine-specific clones found in convalescent patients.

The sample's treatment: roughly nine-day PBMC culture with coronavirus spike peptide pools or control peptides (ViraFEST assay). Each well held 2 million or so PBMCs in IL-2 (about 9.6 IU/ml) medium with approximately 9.9 ug/ml peptide pools. Germline CDR1 is KGHDR and CDR2 is SFDVKD. Trimming cost V 4 bases and J 5 bases; bases outside gene matches: 7. This CDR3 contains 15 residues. The Oncomine TCR Beta short-read assay was applied to DNA of cultured CD4+ T cells. TCRdb re-called the PCR reads with MiXCR, one entry per CDR3 protein. Of some 10,000 distinct CDR3 sequences listed, around two thirds are singletons.

The source is a human donor who had recovered from COVID-19. The sequenced sample was CD4+ T cells from blood, cultured in vitro. This chain links TRBV24-1 with TRBJ2-5; 9 nucleotides match TRBD1. The CDR3 spells CATSDWTGVEETQYF. DNA for the CDR3: TGTGCCACCAGTGACTGGACAGGGGTGGAGGAGACCCAGTACTTC.